This passage covers 22 T cell receptor beta chains from one sample sequenced in a study of OX40 agonist ivuxolimab in advanced cancers. Clones were sequenced by immunoSEQ multiplex PCR, and TCRdb holds only the in-frame ones, with some missing. The sample shows around 60,000 clones, over 75% of them seen only once. This specimen consisted of CD4+ or CD8+ T cells sorted from blood, obtained in a trial of the OX40 agonist ivuxolimab. Receptor source: an adult with an advanced solid tumor such as melanoma, head and neck, liver or kidney cancer.

The chain employs TRBV29-1 and TRBJ1-2; 8 bases map to TRBD1. The CDR3 is 12 residues long. Germline CDR1 reads SQVTM; CDR2 reads ANQGSEA. J lost 9 bases, V lost 4 bases, and 7 bases had no gene match. The CDR3 spells CSVVDREFRYTF. In DNA, the CDR3 is TGCAGCGTTGTGGACAGGGAGTTTCGCTACACCTTC.

V gene TRBV6-6 combines with J gene TRBJ1-2, with a weak D call TRBD1 (6 bases). Trimming removed 1 base at V and 6 bases at J, with 18 bases between. This CDR3 has 16 amino acids. Germline loops: CDR1 MNHNY, CDR2 SVGAGI (reference sequence). DNA for the CDR3: TGTGCCAGCAGTTACTTCTCGACAGGTCCGGGCCATGGCTACACCTTC. Protein sequence: CASSYFSTGPGHGYTF.

This clone was found once. The chain employs TRBV10-2 and TRBJ2-7, with 10 bases matching TRBD2. CDR1 and CDR2 (germline): WSHSY, SAAADI. The ends lost 4 bases at V and 7 bases at J; junction bases unmatched: 4. The length of the CDR3 is 13 residues. The DNA for the CDR3 is TGCGCCAGCAGTGGGGGACTAGCGAGGGAGCAGTACTTC. This translates into CASSGGLAREQYF.

The CDR3, as DNA: TGCGCCAGCAGAATCGGCCGCTCATCCTACAATGAGCAGTTCTTC. Protein sequence: CASRIGRSSYNEQFF. The V call is TRBV10-2, the J call TRBJ2-1; no definite D call. Trimming left V 6 bases short and J 1 base short, with 13 bases between. This CDR3 has 15 residues. Germline lookup yields CDR1 WSHSY and CDR2 SAAADI.

V is TRBV10-3 and J is TRBJ1-1; weak D call: TRBD1 (5 bases). Germline V gene lookup returns CDR1 ENHRY and CDR2 SYGVKD. The CDR3 length is 15 residues. V lost 0 bases and J lost 3, with 11 bases in between. The chain's CDR3 is CAISESPGWDTEAFF. Written as DNA, the CDR3 is TGTGCCATCAGTGAGTCGCCAGGGTGGGACACTGAAGCTTTCTTT.

The chain uses TRBV19 and TRBJ2-1, with TRBD2 matching over 7 bases. The V gene's germline CDR1 is LNHDA and CDR2 SQIVND (reference sequence). The length of the CDR3 is 15 residues. V shed 7 bases, J shed 2 bases, and the junction held 8 bases outside the gene matches. This chain's CDR3 is CASTKGAGAYNEQFF. In DNA form, the CDR3 reads TGTGCCAGTACCAAAGGGGCGGGAGCCTACAATGAGCAGTTCTTC.

The rearrangement uses TRBV7-8 and TRBJ2-7; D is uncertain. V lost 2 bases and J 2 bases, leaving 13 bases between the germline ends. Per germline, CDR1 SGHVS and CDR2 FQNEAQ. The CDR3 is made up of 15 amino acids. For the CDR3, the DNA is TGTGCCAGCAGCTTATATGGGTCTCCTCCCTACGAGCAGTACTTC. Protein: CASSLYGSPPYEQYF.

This chain connects TRBV4-3 to TRBJ1-1, with TRBD1 as a possible D gene (6 bases). The germline V gene has CDR1 LGHNA and CDR2 YSLEER. CDR3 length equals 11 residues. Trimming left V 5 bases short and J 11 bases short, with 12 bases between. The CDR3 sequence: CASSGGRRAFF. The DNA of the CDR3 is TGCGCCAGCAGCGGGGGGCGACGGGCTTTCTTT.

This chain connects TRBV9 to TRBJ1-6; perhaps TRBD1 as D (5 bases). The V and J ends lost 0 bases and 4 bases respectively, with 14 bases between them. The CDR3 sequence is 17 residues long. Germline values: CDR1 SGDLS, CDR2 YYNGEE. In DNA form, the CDR3 reads TGTGCCAGCAGCGTAGGGCCAAGGCGACAGTATAATTCACCCCTCCACTTT. Translation: CASSVGPRRQYNSPLHF.

The V and J genes are TRBV28 and TRBJ2-3; D is uncertain. This CDR3 has 14 residues. The V and J ends lost 6 bases and 4 bases respectively, with 14 bases between them. Germline lookup yields CDR1 MDHEN and CDR2 SYDVKM. Here the CDR3 DNA reads TGTGCCAGCAGAGATGGCGGACGTCCAGATACGCAGTATTTT. Translated: CASRDGGRPDTQYF.

The chain has TRBV27 and TRBJ2-7, with 16 positions matching TRBD2. This CDR3 contains 15 residues. The V gene's germline CDR1 is MNHEY and CDR2 SMNVEV (reference sequence). J gave up 3 bases and V 8 bases, and 4 bases lay outside the gene matches. The CDR3 DNA reads TGTGCCAGCCGGGGACTAGCGGGAGGGAGCTACGAGCAGTACTTC. Its translation: CASRGLAGGSYEQYF.

This chain links TRBV7-6 with TRBJ1-5; a weak D match, TRBD1 (6 bases). The CDR3 extends over 16 amino acids. V lost 1 base and J 2 bases, leaving 12 bases between the germline ends. Germline CDR1 and CDR2: SGHVS and FNYEAQ. The CDR3 reads CASSLGWGLGNQPQHF. The CDR3 coding sequence is TGTGCCAGCAGCTTAGGGTGGGGGCTAGGCAATCAGCCCCAGCATTTT. The whole variable domain, filled in from reference TRBV7-6 and TRBJ1-5, reads GAGVSQSPRYKVTKRGQDVALRCDPISGHVSLYWYRQALGQGPEFLTYFNYEAQQDKSGLPNDRFSAERPEGSISTLTIQRTEQRDSAMYRCASSLGWGLGNQPQHFGDGTRLSIL.

The CDR3 reads CAISATGAAGELFF. CDR3 coding DNA: TGTGCCATCAGTGCGACAGGGGCAGCCGGGGAGCTGTTTTTT. The V gene is TRBV10-3, the J gene TRBJ2-2; TRBD1 agrees at 8 bases. V shed 4 bases, J shed 6 bases, and the junction held 4 bases outside the gene matches. Per the germline V gene, CDR1 is ENHRY and CDR2 is SYGVKD. CDR3 length: 14 amino acids.

The chain couples TRBV7-2 to TRBJ2-7, with D perhaps TRBD2 (7 bases). V was pared by 2 bases and J by 5 bases, with 13 bases between. This CDR3 contains 14 residues. Germline values: CDR1 SGHTA, CDR2 FQGNSA. The DNA for the CDR3 is TGTGCCAGCAGCTTATCCGGGGGGCGAAACGAGCAGTACTTC. As protein: CASSLSGGRNEQYF.

This chain connects TRBV7-2 to TRBJ1-2, with D perhaps matching TRBD1 (5 bases). The ends were cut back, 1 base at V and 4 bases at J, with 10 bases in the middle. The CDR3 runs 14 residues. Germline V gene sequence: CDR1 SGHTA, CDR2 FQGNSA. The CDR3 is CASSLGGGSYGYTF. The DNA for the CDR3 is TGTGCCAGCAGCTTAGGCGGGGGTTCCTATGGCTACACCTTC.

This sequence joins TRBV5-3 and TRBJ2-2; D assignment may be TRBD1 or TRBD2 (6 bases each). TRBV5-3 is assigned to the ORF class and has an uncertain function. CDR3 size: 15 residues. V was trimmed by 8 bases and J by 9 bases, leaving 23 bases between them. CDR3 amino acids: CASTLKGGGGRELFF. The CDR3, as DNA: TGTGCCAGCACCCTAAAGGGGGGAGGTGGCCGGGAGCTGTTTTTT.

This clone has a handful of counts. This chain joins TRBV30 and TRBJ1-1; 8 nucleotides line up with TRBD1. CDR1 is GTSNPN and CDR2 is SVGIG in the germline V gene (reference sequence). This CDR3 comprises 13 residues. The trim removed 4 bases at V and 4 bases at J, leaving 5 bases unmatched. The CDR3 nucleotides read TGTGCCTGGAACCCAGGGGGCCCCACTGAAGCTTTCTTT. Translating it yields CAWNPGGPTEAFF.

CDR3 nucleotides: TGTGCCAGCAGTGGATGGGACTGGCCCTATGTTGACTACACCTTC. Its translation is CASSGWDWPYVDYTF. The V gene is TRBV25-1, the J gene TRBJ1-2; TRBD1 might be the D (5 bases). CDR1 and CDR2 from the germline V gene are MGHDK and SYGVNS. The CDR3 is 15 amino acids. The V end was cut by 4 bases, the J end by 10 bases, with 22 bases between.

V gene TRBV11-2 combines with J gene TRBJ2-2; maybe TRBD1 (6 bases). V shed 1 base and J shed 7 bases, with 10 bases lying between them. Per the germline V gene, CDR1 is SGHAT and CDR2 is FQNNGV. The CDR3 consists of 14 residues. CDR3: CASSLGGQIGELFF. The CDR3 DNA reads TGTGCCAGCAGCTTAGGGGGGCAGATCGGGGAGCTGTTTTTT.

The V and J genes are TRBV30 and TRBJ2-5; weak D call: TRBD2 (6 bases). CDR3 size: 12 residues. Germline V gene sequence: CDR1 GTSNPN, CDR2 SVGIG (reference sequence). The V gene lost 8 bases and the J gene lost 4 bases, with 14 bases spanning the gap. This CDR3 is CARGGVLETQYF. The DNA for the CDR3 is TGTGCCCGCGGCGGGGTTCTAGAGACCCAGTACTTC.

This rearrangement joins TRBV7-2 to TRBJ2-5; D not certain. This CDR3 region has 14 residues. CDR1 SGHTA and CDR2 FQGNSA come from the germline V gene. V lost 4 bases and J 3 bases, leaving 12 bases between the germline ends. CDR3 loop: CASSSGPHKETQYF. In nucleotides, the CDR3 is TGTGCCAGCAGCTCAGGACCTCACAAAGAGACCCAGTACTTC.

The chain recombines TRBV29-1 with TRBJ2-3; D assignment may be TRBD1 or TRBD2 (5 bases each). With 5 bases removed from V and 4 bases from J, the gap between germline ends came to 19 bases. Germline V CDR1 and CDR2: SQVTM, ANQGSEA. This CDR3 region has 15 residues. CDR3 sequence reads: CSVRGAVSFSDTQYF. In nucleotides, the CDR3 is TGCAGCGTTCGAGGGGCAGTTTCTTTCTCAGATACGCAGTATTTT.